This section outlines one T cell receptor (beta chain) sequence together with its context. Distinct nucleotide sequences in the sample also encode this CDR3. The sample belongs to a study of blood T cell repertoires in COVID-19. About the study: Samples representing acute and convalescent COVID-19 were sourced from the United States, Italy and Spain. From T cells, B-cell-depleted T cells, or PBMCs came the material, which was cDNA or gDNA.

The ends lost 4 bases at V and 1 base at J; junction bases unmatched: 4. The CDR3 spans 14 residues. CDR1 and CDR2 (germline): SGHRS, YFSETQ. Per the original methods: Counts of nucleated cells, estimated from reference gene primer amplification, were obtained. TCRdb's copy holds only in-frame clones and misses some; the assay was immunoSEQ multiplex PCR. Clonal size and the V and J genes are those of that table, whereas D and trimming came from the DNA. The repertoire includes 40,000 or so clones, approximately 86% of them detected once, and 9.5% to 15% sits in the top ten. V is TRBV5-1 and J is TRBJ1-1; 7 positions agree with TRBD1. Material: peripheral blood. The receptor comes from a human donor in a cohort sampled during active COVID-19. The CDR3 region has the DNA TGCGCCAGCAGCGGACGGACAGGGAACACTGAAGCTTTCTTT. Translated: CASSGRTGNTEAFF. The full variable domain, with the rest looked up from reference TRBV5-1 and TRBJ1-1, is KAGVTQTPRYLIKTRGQQVTLSCSPISGHRSVSWYQQTPGQGLQFLFEYFSETQRNKGNFPGRFSGRQFSNSRSEMNVSTLELGDSALYLCASSGRTGNTEAFFGQGTRLTVV.